This TCR beta chain appears in the sequencing data of a study of Graves' ophthalmopathy and Graves' hyperthyroidism. J was trimmed by 4 bases and V by 7 bases; bases with no gene match: 9. From germline, CDR1 is MNHEY and CDR2 SVGEGT. This CDR3 region has 14 residues. Study-level points and caveats: Between ophthalmopathy and stable hyperthyroidism, a 13-signature model drew a separation with approximately 90% sensitivity and around 80% specificity.

The authors amplified TCR beta CDR3 regions, and they did so from RNA transcripts for repertoire sequencing. HTBI-primed first-round RT-PCR preceded second-round multiplex PCR. TCRdb reprocessed the multiplex PCR reads via MiXCR and lists one record per CDR3 protein. The data contain under 200,000 distinct CDR3 sequences, 37% of them singletons. Diagnosis relied on clinical symptoms, serum thyroxine, TRAb, thyroid ultrasound and orbital computed tomography. It was from around 10 ml of fresh peripheral blood that the PBMCs came. This clonotype was seen ten or more times. Its cognate antigen is unknown.

The rearrangement links TRBV6-2 or TRBV6-3 to TRBJ1-1; 7 positions agree with TRBD1. The sequencing sample was made of peripheral blood. The receptor was derived from a woman between 40 and 55 years old with Graves' ophthalmopathy. The CDR3 DNA is TGTGCCAGCACGGACAGGACATTGAGCACTGAAGCTTTCTTT. It translates to CASTDRTLSTEAFF.